This is a list of T cell receptor beta chains from one sample in a study of graft-versus-host responses after intestinal transplantation. These receptors have no known antigen. Profiled with immunoSEQ multiplex PCR; TCRdb holds only in-frame clones, not every one. The data show about 90,000 clones, approximately 78% seen once. Source: unstimulated CD4+ T cells sorted from spleen or lymph node cells, taken before intestinal transplant. The source of these receptors is a human donor who received an intestinal transplant. Both conserved end residues are part of each CDR3. Each record gives: J gene, D gene, clone size, V gene, CDR3 protein, CDR3 DNA. D genes are given only for firm matches. Not every row has a clone size; where given, it reads once, few, many or a size class.

j_call: TRBJ1-1
d_call: .
clone_size: few
v_call: TRBV7-9
cdr3_aa: CASSLEGVYTEAFF
cdr3_nt: TGTGCCAGCAGCTTAGAAGGGGTGTACACTGAAGCTTTCTTT

j_call: TRBJ1-2
d_call: .
clone_size: .
v_call: TRBV27
cdr3_aa: CASSLIRGDGYTF
cdr3_nt: TGTGCCAGCAGTTTAATAAGGGGCGATGGCTACACCTTC

j_call: TRBJ1-3
d_call: TRBD1
clone_size: .
v_call: TRBV28
cdr3_aa: CASSSGQGNGNTIYF
cdr3_nt: TGTGCCAGCAGTTCGGGACAGGGGAATGGAAACACCATATATTTT

j_call: TRBJ2-7
d_call: .
clone_size: .
v_call: TRBV11-2
cdr3_aa: CASSLNFYEQYF
cdr3_nt: TGTGCCAGCAGCTTGAACTTCTACGAGCAGTACTTC

j_call: TRBJ1-3
d_call: .
clone_size: once
v_call: TRBV27
cdr3_aa: CASSNSRGSGNTIYF
cdr3_nt: TGTGCCAGCAGTAACAGTCGGGGTTCTGGAAACACCATATATTTT

j_call: TRBJ1-2
d_call: .
clone_size: .
v_call: TRBV20-1
cdr3_aa: CSASHNGYTF
cdr3_nt: TGCAGTGCTAGCCACAATGGCTACACCTTC

j_call: TRBJ2-7
d_call: TRBD1
clone_size: .
v_call: TRBV5-4
cdr3_aa: CASSPGTGGFRSYEQYF
cdr3_nt: TGTGCCAGCAGCCCGGGGACAGGGGGCTTCCGTTCCTACGAGCAGTACTTC

j_call: TRBJ2-7
d_call: .
clone_size: .
v_call: TRBV19
cdr3_aa: CASSSDSFSYEQYF
cdr3_nt: TGTGCCAGTAGTTCGGACAGTTTTTCCTACGAGCAGTACTTC

j_call: TRBJ2-3
d_call: TRBD2
clone_size: .
v_call: TRBV19
cdr3_aa: CASSIDAAGGTDTQYF
cdr3_nt: TGTGCCAGTAGTATAGATGCGGCGGGAGGAACAGATACGCAGTATTTT

j_call: TRBJ2-1
d_call: .
clone_size: .
v_call: TRBV5-3
cdr3_aa: CARSPGQNSYNEQFF
cdr3_nt: TGTGCCAGAAGCCCCGGACAGAACTCCTACAATGAGCAGTTCTTC

j_call: TRBJ2-7
d_call: .
clone_size: .
v_call: TRBV9
cdr3_aa: CASSVEPLSSYEQYF
cdr3_nt: TGTGCCAGCAGCGTAGAACCGCTATCTTCCTACGAGCAGTACTTC

j_call: TRBJ1-5
d_call: .
clone_size: .
v_call: TRBV6-5
cdr3_aa: CASSGYRSENQPQHF
cdr3_nt: TGTGCCAGCAGCGGTTACAGGAGTGAAAATCAGCCCCAGCATTTT

j_call: TRBJ1-2
d_call: .
clone_size: .
v_call: TRBV19
cdr3_aa: CASSRGDLNYGYTF
cdr3_nt: TGTGCCAGTAGCCGGGGGGACCTCAACTATGGCTACACCTTC

j_call: TRBJ2-1
d_call: TRBD2
clone_size: .
v_call: TRBV9
cdr3_aa: CASRRLAGGNNEQFF
cdr3_nt: TGTGCCAGCAGAAGACTAGCGGGAGGAAACAATGAGCAGTTCTTC

j_call: TRBJ1-2
d_call: .
clone_size: .
v_call: TRBV27
cdr3_aa: CASSLGWGDYGYTF
cdr3_nt: TGTGCCAGCAGTTTAGGGTGGGGCGACTATGGCTACACCTTC

j_call: TRBJ2-5
d_call: .
clone_size: .
v_call: TRBV7-9
cdr3_aa: CASSLMRGRNHQETQYF
cdr3_nt: TGTGCCAGCAGCTTAATGAGGGGGAGAAATCACCAAGAGACCCAGTACTTC

j_call: TRBJ2-3
d_call: .
clone_size: .
v_call: TRBV25-1
cdr3_aa: CASSLLGTDTQYF
cdr3_nt: TGTGCCAGCAGCCTACTGGGCACAGATACGCAGTATTTT

j_call: TRBJ1-4
d_call: TRBD1
clone_size: once
v_call: TRBV7-9
cdr3_aa: CASSPIGTANEKLFF
cdr3_nt: TGTGCCAGCAGCCCTATCGGGACAGCAAATGAAAAACTGTTTTTT

j_call: TRBJ1-5
d_call: .
clone_size: .
v_call: TRBV6-5
cdr3_aa: CASRATETSNQPQHF
cdr3_nt: TGTGCCAGCAGAGCTACAGAGACTAGCAATCAGCCCCAGCATTTT

j_call: TRBJ2-5
d_call: TRBD1
clone_size: few
v_call: TRBV10-3
cdr3_aa: CATRRGRKETQYF
cdr3_nt: TGTGCCACCCGCAGGGGGCGAAAGGAGACCCAGTACTTC

j_call: TRBJ2-2
d_call: TRBD1
clone_size: .
v_call: TRBV10-1
cdr3_aa: CASSEPGQGSNTGELFF
cdr3_nt: TGCGCCAGCAGTGAACCTGGACAGGGTTCTAACACCGGGGAGCTGTTTTTT

j_call: TRBJ2-5
d_call: .
clone_size: once
v_call: TRBV6-5
cdr3_aa: CASSPKETQYF
cdr3_nt: TGTGCCAGCAGTCCAAAAGAGACCCAGTACTTC

j_call: TRBJ1-5
d_call: TRBD1
clone_size: .
v_call: TRBV6-5
cdr3_aa: CRSPPTGVSNQPQHF
cdr3_nt: TGCCGGTCCCCCCCAACAGGGGTTAGCAATCAGCCCCAGCATTTT

j_call: TRBJ1-1
d_call: .
clone_size: few
v_call: TRBV30
cdr3_aa: CAWSHRVGEAFF
cdr3_nt: TGTGCCTGGAGTCACAGGGTAGGTGAAGCTTTCTTT

j_call: TRBJ2-2
d_call: TRBD2
clone_size: .
v_call: TRBV28
cdr3_aa: CASSSRGGQTGELFF
cdr3_nt: TGTGCCAGCAGTTCCCGCGGGGGGCAGACCGGGGAGCTGTTTTTT

j_call: TRBJ1-1
d_call: .
clone_size: .
v_call: TRBV6-1
cdr3_aa: CASSGTAHNTEAFF
cdr3_nt: TGTGCCAGCAGTGGGACAGCCCATAACACTGAAGCTTTCTTT

j_call: TRBJ1-1
d_call: TRBD1
clone_size: .
v_call: TRBV6-5
cdr3_aa: CASRDRGRNTEAFF
cdr3_nt: TGTGCCAGCAGGGACAGGGGGAGGAACACTGAAGCTTTCTTT

j_call: TRBJ2-3
d_call: .
clone_size: .
v_call: TRBV6-4
cdr3_aa: CASSRDSGDTQYF
cdr3_nt: TGTGCCAGCAGTAGGGACTCCGGGGATACGCAGTATTTT

j_call: TRBJ2-2
d_call: .
clone_size: .
v_call: TRBV10-2
cdr3_aa: CASSSGHSGELFF
cdr3_nt: TGCGCCAGCAGTAGCGGCCACTCGGGGGAGCTGTTTTTT

j_call: TRBJ2-2
d_call: .
clone_size: .
v_call: TRBV11-2
cdr3_aa: CASSSLVTGRSGELFF
cdr3_nt: TGTGCCAGCAGCTCTCTTGTGACAGGGAGGTCCGGGGAGCTGTTTTTT

j_call: TRBJ1-2
d_call: .
clone_size: once
v_call: TRBV4-1
cdr3_aa: CASSQGDTSRYGYTF
cdr3_nt: TGCGCCAGCAGCCAGGGTGACACTTCCCGATATGGCTACACCTTC

j_call: TRBJ2-1
d_call: TRBD2
clone_size: .
v_call: TRBV5-1
cdr3_aa: CASSLGLANNEQFF
cdr3_nt: TGCGCCAGCAGCTTGGGACTAGCTAACAATGAGCAGTTCTTC

j_call: TRBJ2-2
d_call: .
clone_size: .
v_call: TRBV5-6
cdr3_aa: CASRATGGGGELFF
cdr3_nt: TGTGCCAGCAGAGCCACGGGGGGCGGCGGGGAGCTGTTTTTT

j_call: TRBJ1-2
d_call: TRBD1
clone_size: .
v_call: TRBV6-5
cdr3_aa: CASSYSLQGNGYTF
cdr3_nt: TGTGCCAGCAGTTACTCTTTACAGGGGAATGGCTACACCTTC

j_call: TRBJ2-7
d_call: TRBD2
clone_size: .
v_call: TRBV18
cdr3_aa: CASSPKGLADHYEQYF
cdr3_nt: TGTGCCAGCTCACCTAAGGGACTAGCGGACCACTACGAGCAGTACTTC

j_call: TRBJ1-1
d_call: .
clone_size: .
v_call: TRBV4-2
cdr3_aa: CASSPAPGDGNTEAFF
cdr3_nt: TGTGCCAGCAGCCCAGCCCCGGGGGACGGGAACACTGAAGCTTTCTTT

j_call: TRBJ1-2
d_call: .
clone_size: .
v_call: TRBV21-1
cdr3_aa: CASSKVMGDRAGNGYTF
cdr3_nt: TGTGCCAGCAGCAAAGTAATGGGTGACAGGGCTGGAAATGGCTACACCTTC

j_call: TRBJ1-5
d_call: .
clone_size: .
v_call: TRBV18
cdr3_aa: CASSPVSGNQPQHF
cdr3_nt: TGTGCCAGCTCACCAGTCTCGGGAAATCAGCCCCAGCATTTT

j_call: TRBJ1-3
d_call: .
clone_size: .
v_call: TRBV5-1
cdr3_aa: CASSALAGGPGNTIYF
cdr3_nt: TGCGCCAGCAGTGCCTTGGCGGGGGGACCGGGAAACACCATATATTTT

j_call: TRBJ2-1
d_call: TRBD2
clone_size: .
v_call: TRBV5-1
cdr3_aa: CASSLTPIGAGGSYNEQFF
cdr3_nt: TGCGCCAGCAGCTTGACCCCGATAGGAGCGGGGGGGAGCTACAATGAGCAGTTCTTC

j_call: TRBJ2-7
d_call: TRBD2
clone_size: .
v_call: TRBV28
cdr3_aa: CASSLPLAGTYEQYF
cdr3_nt: TGTGCCAGCAGTTTACCACTAGCGGGGACCTACGAGCAGTACTTC

j_call: TRBJ1-2
d_call: TRBD1
clone_size: .
v_call: TRBV7-8
cdr3_aa: CASSLADRARYTF
cdr3_nt: TGTGCCAGCAGCTTAGCGGACAGGGCTCGCTACACCTTC

j_call: TRBJ1-2
d_call: TRBD1
clone_size: .
v_call: TRBV2
cdr3_aa: CASSSDRADGYTF
cdr3_nt: TGTGCCAGCAGCTCGGACAGGGCAGATGGCTACACCTTC

j_call: TRBJ2-1
d_call: TRBD2
clone_size: .
v_call: TRBV5-1
cdr3_aa: CASSLGGGGRNEQFF
cdr3_nt: TGCGCCAGCAGCTTGGGGGGCGGCGGGAGGAATGAGCAGTTCTTC

j_call: TRBJ2-5
d_call: .
clone_size: .
v_call: TRBV2
cdr3_aa: CASSESVQETQYF
cdr3_nt: TGTGCCAGCAGTGAAAGCGTTCAAGAGACCCAGTACTTC

j_call: TRBJ2-1
d_call: TRBD1
clone_size: .
v_call: TRBV5-8
cdr3_aa: CASSLQGASYNEQFF
cdr3_nt: TGTGCCAGCAGCTTGCAGGGGGCCTCCTACAATGAGCAGTTCTTC

j_call: TRBJ1-1
d_call: .
clone_size: .
v_call: TRBV2
cdr3_aa: CASSEGAGGRAFF
cdr3_nt: TGTGCCAGCAGTGAAGGGGCCGGGGGTCGCGCTTTCTTT

j_call: TRBJ1-6
d_call: .
clone_size: .
v_call: TRBV21-1
cdr3_aa: CASSKALSRDINSPLHF
cdr3_nt: TGTGCCAGCAGCAAAGCGCTTTCTCGAGACATAAATTCACCCCTCCACTTT

j_call: TRBJ2-5
d_call: TRBD1
clone_size: .
v_call: TRBV10-2
cdr3_aa: CASSRDREETQYF
cdr3_nt: TGCGCCAGCAGTCGCGACAGGGAAGAGACCCAGTACTTC

j_call: TRBJ2-5
d_call: TRBD1
clone_size: .
v_call: TRBV6-6
cdr3_aa: CASRQGSETQYF
cdr3_nt: TGTGCCAGCAGACAGGGGTCCGAGACCCAGTACTTC

j_call: TRBJ2-1
d_call: TRBD2
clone_size: .
v_call: TRBV28
cdr3_aa: CASRPGLAGASYNEQFF
cdr3_nt: TGTGCCAGCAGACCCGGACTAGCGGGGGCATCCTACAATGAGCAGTTCTTC

j_call: TRBJ2-2
d_call: TRBD2
clone_size: .
v_call: TRBV2
cdr3_aa: CASRGLAGPGELFF
cdr3_nt: TGTGCCAGCAGAGGACTAGCGGGCCCCGGGGAGCTGTTTTTT

j_call: TRBJ1-1
d_call: TRBD1
clone_size: .
v_call: TRBV7-9
cdr3_aa: CASSLVQGRATEAFF
cdr3_nt: TGTGCCAGCAGCTTGGTACAGGGGAGAGCCACTGAAGCTTTCTTT

j_call: TRBJ2-2
d_call: TRBD1
clone_size: .
v_call: TRBV27
cdr3_aa: CASSLSGGAHTGELFF
cdr3_nt: TGTGCCAGCAGTTTGTCAGGGGGCGCCCACACCGGGGAGCTGTTTTTT

j_call: TRBJ2-5
d_call: TRBD2
clone_size: .
v_call: TRBV6-5
cdr3_aa: CASRGLALGQETQYF
cdr3_nt: TGTGCCAGCAGGGGACTAGCGCTGGGTCAAGAGACCCAGTACTTC